The clone carrying this TCR beta chain was detected ten times or more. This entry belongs to a study of breast tumors, draining lymph nodes, adjacent tissues. TCRdb redid the calling of the multiplex PCR reads with MiXCR, one entry per CDR3 protein. The data contain 150,000 to 200,000 distinct CDR3 sequences, about 32% of them singletons. The germline gives CDR1 DFQATT, CDR2 SNEGSKA (reference sequence). V shed 5 bases and J shed 4 bases, with 15 bases lying between them. The CDR3 has 14 amino acids. Axillary draining lymph nodes of breast cancer patients supplied the node samples. The clonotype comes from a female donor with breast cancer. Some clones in this sample may be carry-over from other donors' samples. The source material was axillary lymph node tissue. V is TRBV20-1 and J is TRBJ1-5; no firm D call. The CDR3 sequence is CSAADGGWNQPQHF. The CDR3 DNA follows: TGCAGTGCTGCCGACGGAGGGTGGAATCAGCCCCAGCATTTT.